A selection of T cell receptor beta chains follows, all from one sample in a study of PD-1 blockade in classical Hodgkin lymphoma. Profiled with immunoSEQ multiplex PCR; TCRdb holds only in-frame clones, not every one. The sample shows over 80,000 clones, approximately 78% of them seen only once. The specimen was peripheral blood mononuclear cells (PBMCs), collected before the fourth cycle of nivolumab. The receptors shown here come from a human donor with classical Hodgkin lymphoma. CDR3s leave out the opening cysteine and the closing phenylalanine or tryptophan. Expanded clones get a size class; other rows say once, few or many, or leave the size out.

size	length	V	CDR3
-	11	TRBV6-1	GTLGQALYEQY
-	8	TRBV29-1	SVEGYGYT
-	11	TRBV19	ASTGQRIYGYT
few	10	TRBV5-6	ASSSRDRGQF
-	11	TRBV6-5	ASSSRDNQPQH
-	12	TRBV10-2	ASKVGGNTGELF
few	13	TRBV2	ASSTDRAIRNTIY
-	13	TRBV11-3	ASSLGADRSYEQY
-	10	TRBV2	ASRGTGPGYT
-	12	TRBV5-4	ASSPRDRVDEQY
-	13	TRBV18	ASSPAGNVDKKLF
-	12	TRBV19	ASSTSDRAEKLF
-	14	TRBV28	ASSLWTSGDQETQY
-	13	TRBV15	ATSRVGPTHYEQY
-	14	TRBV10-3	AISERQFNGHQPQH
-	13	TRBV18	ASSPGTGSTDTQY
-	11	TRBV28	ASSLSAEDKLF
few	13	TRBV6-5	ASSYSTATGNTIY
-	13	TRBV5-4	ASSLVGNMNTEAF
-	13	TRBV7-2	ASSLFLAGVNEQF
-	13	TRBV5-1	ASSSGTRGTDTQY
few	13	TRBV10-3	AISEGTGPNQPQH
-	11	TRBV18	ASSLDRNYGYT
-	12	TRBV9	ASSVRFGTDTQY
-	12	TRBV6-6	ASSSRGTGNEQY